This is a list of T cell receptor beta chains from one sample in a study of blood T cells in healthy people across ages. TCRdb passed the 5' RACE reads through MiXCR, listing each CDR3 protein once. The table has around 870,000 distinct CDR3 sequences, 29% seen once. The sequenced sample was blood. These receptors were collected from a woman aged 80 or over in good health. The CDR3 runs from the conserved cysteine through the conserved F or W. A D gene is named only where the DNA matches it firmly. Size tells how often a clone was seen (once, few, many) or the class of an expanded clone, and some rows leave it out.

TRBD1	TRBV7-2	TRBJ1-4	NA	TGTGCCAGCAGCCGCGCGGGACAGATTAATGAAAAACTGTTTTTT	CASSRAGQINEKLFF
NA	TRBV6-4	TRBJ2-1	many	TGTGCCAGCAGTGCCTCGTTTGCCGTTAATGAGCAGTTCTTC	CASSASFAVNEQFF
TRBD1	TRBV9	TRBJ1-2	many	TGTGCCAGCAGCGTAGAGGGGGCAGGGGGCGGCTACACCTTC	CASSVEGAGGGYTF
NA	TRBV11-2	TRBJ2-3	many	TGTGCCAGCAGCTTTAACACCGTTGGGGATACGCAGTATTTT	CASSFNTVGDTQYF
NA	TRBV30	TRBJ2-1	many	TGTGCCTGGAGTGGGGGGGGGCCTTATGAGCAGTTCTTC	CAWSGGGPYEQFF
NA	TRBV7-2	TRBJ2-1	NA	TGTACCAGCAGCTTAGACAGCAGCTCCTACAATGAGCAGTTCTTC	CTSSLDSSSYNEQFF
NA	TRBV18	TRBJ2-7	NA	TGTGCCAGCTCACCCGGACGATCCACCTACGAGCAGTACTTC	CASSPGRSTYEQYF
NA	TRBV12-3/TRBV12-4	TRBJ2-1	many	TGTGCCAGCAGTTTGGTAACGGATTACAATGAGCAGTTCTTC	CASSLVTDYNEQFF
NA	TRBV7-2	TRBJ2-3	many	TGTGCCAGCAGCTCAGGGTCCCCTCCCCGCACAGATACGCAGTATTTT	CASSSGSPPRTDTQYF
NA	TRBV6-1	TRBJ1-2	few	TGTGCCAGCAAGCGCTTAAACTATGGCTACACCTTC	CASKRLNYGYTF
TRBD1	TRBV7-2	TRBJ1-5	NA	TGTGCCAGCAGCTTAGAGGCGCGGGACAGGGAAGGGCCCCAGCATTTT	CASSLEARDREGPQHF
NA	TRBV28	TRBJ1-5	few	TGTGCCAGCAGTTTATGGTCCCTTCGTGGTTACGGGGCCCAGCATTTT	CASSLWSLRGYGAQHF
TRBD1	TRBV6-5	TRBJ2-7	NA	TGTGCCAGCAGTTGGGACCAATCCGGGACAGGGGGCTCCTACGAGCAGTACTTC	CASSWDQSGTGGSYEQYF
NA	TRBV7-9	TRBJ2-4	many	TGTGCCAGCAGCTTAGCGCAGAACAGTCTAGCCAAAAACATTCAGTACTTC	CASSLAQNSLAKNIQYF
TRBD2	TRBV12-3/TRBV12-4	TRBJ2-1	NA	TGTGCCAGCAGTTTTTCTAGCGGGGGCAGCGAGCAGTTCTTC	CASSFSSGGSEQFF
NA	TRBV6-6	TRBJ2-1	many	TGTGCCAGCAGACCTGTCTCCTACAATGAGCAGTTCTTC	CASRPVSYNEQFF
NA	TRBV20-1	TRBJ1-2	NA	TGCAGTGCTAGAGAACCACGGGGGTATAGTAGGGGCTACACCTTC	CSAREPRGYSRGYTF
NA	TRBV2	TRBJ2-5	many	TGTGCCAGCAGCATCGGGACAAACCCCTTCCAAGAGACCCAGTACTTC	CASSIGTNPFQETQYF
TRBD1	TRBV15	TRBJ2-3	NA	TGTGCCACCTCAACAAAAGGGGGCCCAGATACGCAGTATTTT	CATSTKGGPDTQYF
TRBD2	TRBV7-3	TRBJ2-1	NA	TGTGCCAGCAGCTTGTTAAGCGGGGCTTACAATGAGCAGTTCTTC	CASSLLSGAYNEQFF
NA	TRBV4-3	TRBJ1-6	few	TGCGCCAGCAGCCAATCTTCCGTTAATTCACCCCTCCACTTT	CASSQSSVNSPLHF
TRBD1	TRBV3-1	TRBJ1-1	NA	TGTGCCAGCAGCCAAGGGACAGGGCCGAACACTGAAGCTTTCTTT	CASSQGTGPNTEAFF
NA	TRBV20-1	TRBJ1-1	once	TGCAGGGACGGACCTAACACTGAAGCTTTCTTT	CRDGPNTEAFF
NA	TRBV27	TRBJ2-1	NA	TGTGCCAGCAGTTTATCTGTGGGGGCCCAGTTCTTC	CASSLSVGAQFF
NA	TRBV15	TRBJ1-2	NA	TGTGCCACCAGCAGAGATCTCTCCGGACAGCAAGACTATGGCTACACCTTC	CATSRDLSGQQDYGYTF
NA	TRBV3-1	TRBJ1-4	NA	TGTGCCAGCAGCCAAGAGGGCAGACGTGAAAAACTGTTTTTT	CASSQEGRREKLFF
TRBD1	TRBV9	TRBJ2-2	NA	TGTGCCAGCAGCGCAGCAACAGGGGGCCCTAACACCGGGGAGCTGTTTTTT	CASSAATGGPNTGELFF
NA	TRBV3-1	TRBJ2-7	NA	TGTGCCAGCAGCCAAGGTAGACAACCTAACTACGAGCAGTACTTC	CASSQGRQPNYEQYF
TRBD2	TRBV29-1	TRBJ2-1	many	TGCAGCGGCCAGCGGGGGGAACTGCTCAATGAGCAGTTCTTC	CSGQRGELLNEQFF
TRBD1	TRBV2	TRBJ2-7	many	TGTGCCAGCAGAGCAGGACAGGTTAAAATCGAGCAGTACTTC	CASRAGQVKIEQYF
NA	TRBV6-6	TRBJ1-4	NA	TGTGCCAGCAAGCGGGTAACTAATGAAAAACTGTTTTTT	CASKRVTNEKLFF
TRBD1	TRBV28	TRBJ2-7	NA	TGTGCCAGCAGTACCCGGGACAGGGTGTGGCGAGACGAGCAGTACTTC	CASSTRDRVWRDEQYF
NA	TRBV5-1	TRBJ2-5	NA	TGCGCCAGCAGCTTGGACGGCCCCTTAGGGGAGCAGTACTTC	CASSLDGPLGEQYF
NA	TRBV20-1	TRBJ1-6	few	TGCAGTGCTAGGCCCGCCGGGAATTCACCCCTCCACTTT	CSARPAGNSPLHF
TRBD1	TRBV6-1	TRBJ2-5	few	TGTGCCAGCACCCCGGGACCGGGACAGGGGGCTTCGGGGACCCAGTACTTC	CASTPGPGQGASGTQYF
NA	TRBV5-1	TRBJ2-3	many	TGCGCCAGCAGCCCCGCGGAGCGCACAGATACGCAGTATTTT	CASSPAERTDTQYF
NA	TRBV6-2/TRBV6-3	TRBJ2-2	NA	TGTGCCAGCAGTTACTCGATGGGGGCCGGGGAGCTGTTTTTT	CASSYSMGAGELFF
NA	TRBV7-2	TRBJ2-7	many	TGTGCCAGCAGCTGGGGGCCGGGGACTACCTCCTACGAGCAGTACTTC	CASSWGPGTTSYEQYF
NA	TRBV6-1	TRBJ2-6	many	TGTGCCAGCAGTACCAGCTCTGGGGCCAACGTCCTGACTTTC	CASSTSSGANVLTF
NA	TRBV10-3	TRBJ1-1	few	TGTGCCATCAGTGAAACAGCCCGCATGAACACTGAAGCTTTCTTT	CAISETARMNTEAFF
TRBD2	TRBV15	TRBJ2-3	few	TGTGCCACCAGCAGAGTTGGCACTAGCGGGGGCTGGGGGGAGCAGTATTTT	CATSRVGTSGGWGEQYF
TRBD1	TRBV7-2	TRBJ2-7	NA	TGTGCCAGCAGCTACTTACAGGGGTTCGAGCAGTACTTC	CASSYLQGFEQYF
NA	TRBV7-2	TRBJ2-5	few	TGTGCCAGCAGCCCGGGGTGGGGGGGCCAAGAGACTCAGTACTTC	CASSPGWGGQETQYF
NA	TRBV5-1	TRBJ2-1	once	TGCGCCAGCAGCCTTGCCGGGACTGGCGGCTTCAATGAGCAGTTCTTC	CASSLAGTGGFNEQFF
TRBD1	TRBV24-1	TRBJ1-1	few	TGTGCCACCAGTGCTCCGGGACAGGGGAACACTGAAGCTTTCTTT	CATSAPGQGNTEAFF
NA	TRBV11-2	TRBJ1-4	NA	TGTGCCAGCAGCTTATCTGACGGTTCTAATGAAAAACTGTTTTTT	CASSLSDGSNEKLFF
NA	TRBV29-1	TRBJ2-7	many	TGCAGCGTTGAACAGGAGGGACTTGTTGGACAGGAAATCGAGCAGTACTTC	CSVEQEGLVGQEIEQYF
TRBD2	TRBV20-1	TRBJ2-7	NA	TGCAGTGCTACCCACCCTAGCGGGGGGAAACACTACGAGCAGTACTTC	CSATHPSGGKHYEQYF